This T cell receptor (beta chain) was recovered during a study of blood T cell repertoires in COVID-19. Turning to the study itself: Italy, Spain and the United States were the sources of the convalescent and acute COVID-19 samples. Sample material is recorded as cDNA or gDNA derived from T cells, B-cell-depleted T cells, or PBMCs.

Trimming at V came to 4 bases and at J to 4 bases, leaving 4 bases not matched to a gene. CDR1 is LNHDA, CDR2 SQIVND, per germline (reference sequence). The CDR3 length is 15 residues. Per the original methods: Quantification of nucleated cells was approximated via reference gene primer amplification. Clones were read by immunoSEQ multiplex PCR, and TCRdb kept only the in-frame ones, dropping some. D and trimming come from the DNA, and the V and J calls and clone size come from that table. The sample consists of some 50,000 clones, around 83% of them appearing once. The sequenced sample consisted of peripheral blood. The sequence was obtained from a middle-aged man with active COVID-19. This chain uses TRBV19 with TRBJ2-3, with 11 nucleotides matching TRBD1. The CDR3 here is CASSSGQGAADTQYF. DNA of the CDR3: TGTGCCAGTAGTAGCGGACAGGGGGCCGCAGATACGCAGTATTTT.